This TCR beta chain is drawn from a study of Graves' ophthalmopathy and Graves' hyperthyroidism. This clonotype was picked up many times. Its antigen is not known. A read error may account for a junction end that differs from germline. RNA transcripts were the source from which TCR beta CDR3 regions were amplified. Second-round multiplex PCR came after a first-round RT-PCR that employed HTBI primers. TCRdb called the multiplex PCR reads again in MiXCR, with one record for every CDR3 protein. Here the sample spans roughly 600,000 distinct CDR3 sequences, about 35% being singletons. The CDR3 length is 14 residues. Germline V gene data show CDR1 as SNHLY and CDR2 as FYNNEI. Study-level results: Ophthalmopathy progression predictions by the model showed 72.22% specificity and about 68% sensitivity.

Patients were excluded if they had other autoimmune diseases or uncontrolled infections, and likewise if pregnancy or lactation applied. The chain recombines TRBV2 with TRBJ1-2; 9 bases align to TRBD1. Sequenced sample: peripheral blood or thyroid tissue (not recorded which). The sequence was collected from an adult man with Graves' hyperthyroidism. The CDR3: CASNRDRVNDGYTF. The CDR3 bases are TGTGCCAGCAACCGGGACAGGGTTAACGATGGCTACACCTTC.